This entry features one T cell receptor beta chain sequence. Its antigen remains unknown. Trimming removed 4 bases from V and 8 bases from J; junction bases left unmatched: 13. CDR1 KGHSH and CDR2 LQKENI come from the germline V gene. CDR3 size: 16 residues. The data originate from a study of CD8 T cells in ankylosing spondylitis. Study-level points and caveats: In ankylosing spondylitis blood, a motif of about 8 highly homologous TCR beta variants appeared characteristic.

MiXCR was run by TCRdb on the 5' RACE reads, yielding one entry per CDR3 protein. The table records 750,000 to 850,000 distinct CDR3 sequences, about 12% of them present only once. The sequence derives from a male donor with ankylosing spondylitis. Sequences were obtained from blood, either unsorted or a sorted T cell fraction (not recorded which). The chain couples TRBV18 to TRBJ1-2; 10 bases are a match to TRBD1. The CDR3 sequence is CASSRGTGETGGGYTF. The CDR3 DNA sequence: TGTGCCAGCTCACGGGGGACAGGGGAAACAGGAGGAGGCTACACCTTC.